This entry is about one T cell receptor beta chain. This sample was included in a study of blood T cell repertoires in COVID-19. The overall study: T cells, B-cell-depleted T cells, or PBMCs provided the cDNA or gDNA that served as material.

Patients in Seattle were enrolled during active infection, then followed longitudinally. The CDR3 runs to 13 residues. Trimming took 4 bases from V and 2 from J; bases not matched to a gene: 3. Germline lookup yields CDR1 SGHDT and CDR2 YYEEEE. Sequenced by immunoSEQ multiplex PCR; TCRdb stores in-frame clones only, minus some. The table lists fewer than 650,000 clones, roughly nine tenths of them singletons. V is TRBV5-6 and J is TRBJ2-7, with 7 bases that match TRBD1. The material sequenced was peripheral blood. This receptor was taken from a woman aged 50 to 65 with COVID-19, enrolled during active disease. CDR3 nucleotides: TGTGCCAGCAGCCCCGGGACAGCCTACGAGCAGTACTTC. This translates into CASSPGTAYEQYF.